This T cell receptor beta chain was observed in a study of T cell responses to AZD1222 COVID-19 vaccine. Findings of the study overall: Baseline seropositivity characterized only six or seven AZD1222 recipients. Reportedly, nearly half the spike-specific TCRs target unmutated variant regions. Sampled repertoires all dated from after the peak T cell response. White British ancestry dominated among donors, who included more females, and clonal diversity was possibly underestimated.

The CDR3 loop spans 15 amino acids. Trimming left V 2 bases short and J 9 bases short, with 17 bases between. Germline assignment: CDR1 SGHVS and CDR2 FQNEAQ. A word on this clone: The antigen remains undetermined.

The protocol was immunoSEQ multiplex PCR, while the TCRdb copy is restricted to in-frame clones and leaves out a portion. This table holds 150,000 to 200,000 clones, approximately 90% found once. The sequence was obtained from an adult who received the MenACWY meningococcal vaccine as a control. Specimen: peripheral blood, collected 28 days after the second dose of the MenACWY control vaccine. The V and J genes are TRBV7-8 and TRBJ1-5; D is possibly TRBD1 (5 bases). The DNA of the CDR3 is TGTGCCAGCAGCTTATGGCAGGGACTGATCTCGCCCCAGCATTTT. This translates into CASSLWQGLISPQHF.